The next 5 T cell receptor beta chains were all read from a single sample in a study of identical twins. From the 5' RACE reads, TCRdb called clonotypes with MiXCR, one entry per CDR3 protein. The sample holds about 240,000 distinct CDR3 sequences, 6.5% to 9% seen once. The same data also went into a second study, on yellow fever vaccine responses in identical twins.

The material sequenced was CD8+ T cells sorted from blood. These receptors originate from a woman between 18 and 30 years old in good health.

This sequence joins TRBV5-5 and TRBJ2-1, with unresolved D. Trimming removed 1 base at V and 7 bases at J, with 12 bases between. The germline V gene encodes CDR1 SGHKS and CDR2 YYEKEE (reference sequence). CDR3 size: 14 residues. CDR3 amino acids: CASSLTERINEQFF. CDR3 DNA sequence: TGTGCCAGCAGCTTGACGGAGAGGATAAATGAGCAGTTCTTC.

The rearrangement uses TRBV4-1 and TRBJ2-1; 11 bases fit TRBD1. V shed 2 bases, J shed 4 bases, and the junction held 7 bases outside the gene matches. The CDR3 is 17 amino acids. Germline CDR1 MGHRA, CDR2 YSYEKL. CDR3 in DNA: TGCGCCAGCAGCCAATTGATCGGACAGGGGGCTTACAATGAGCAGTTCTTC. This codes for CASSQLIGQGAYNEQFF.

J is TRBJ1-3 and V is TRBV12-3 or TRBV12-4; D perhaps matches TRBD1 (5 bases). The CDR3 contains 23 residues. V lost 1 base, J lost 0 bases, and 31 bases lay in between. The CDR3 spells CASSLVVRRDISFGQTSGNTIYF. Written as DNA, the CDR3 is TGTGCCAGCAGTTTAGTTGTGCGTCGGGATATCAGTTTCGGACAAACCTCTGGAAACACCATATATTTT.

The chain recombines TRBV5-1 with TRBJ2-2, with D uncertain. The CDR3 consists of 17 residues. CDR1 is SGHRS and CDR2 is YFSETQ in the germline V gene. Trimming removed 4 bases at V and 1 base at J, with 17 bases between. CDR3 DNA: TGCGCCAGCAGCACCCCGAAAACTGGCGGGAACACCGGGGAGCTGTTTTTT. Protein product: CASSTPKTGGNTGELFF.

This clonotype turned up a few times. The chain is built from TRBV15 and TRBJ2-7; 10 nucleotides match TRBD1. CDR1 LNHNV and CDR2 YYDKDF come from the germline V gene (reference sequence). With V trimmed by 1 base and J by 1 base, 4 bases remained unmatched. CDR3 length: 16 amino acids. The CDR3: CATSRAWDRGSYEQYF. The CDR3 region has the DNA TGTGCCACCAGCAGAGCCTGGGACAGGGGATCCTACGAGCAGTACTTC.